This T cell receptor (beta chain) stems from a study of CD8+ T cells in alopecia areata. About the research overall: Each of the treated patients was given oral tofacitinib, 5 to 10 mg twice daily, for moderate-to-severe alopecia areata. The share of scalp area affected provided the severity score for treated patients.

cDNA reverse transcribed from extracted RNA served as the sequencing template. Generated by immunoSEQ multiplex PCR, the TCRdb table keeps only in-frame clones and is missing some. The sample includes 100,000 to 150,000 clones, approximately 60% seen only once; the top ten take around 6%. The treatment was: oral pan-JAK inhibitor, 5-10 mg twice daily. The germline gives CDR1 WSHSY, CDR2 SAAADI. V dropped 6 bases and J dropped 4; count of bases not matched to a gene: 3. The CDR3 sequence is 12 residues long. This chain uses TRBV10-2 with TRBJ2-7; 7 bases fit TRBD1. The source was CD4+ T cells sorted from blood, collected at week 4, from a patient treated with tofacitinib. The receptor comes from a human donor with alopecia areata. The CDR3 DNA is TGCGCCAGCAGCGCGACAGGGTACGAGCAGTACTTC. This codes for CASSATGYEQYF.